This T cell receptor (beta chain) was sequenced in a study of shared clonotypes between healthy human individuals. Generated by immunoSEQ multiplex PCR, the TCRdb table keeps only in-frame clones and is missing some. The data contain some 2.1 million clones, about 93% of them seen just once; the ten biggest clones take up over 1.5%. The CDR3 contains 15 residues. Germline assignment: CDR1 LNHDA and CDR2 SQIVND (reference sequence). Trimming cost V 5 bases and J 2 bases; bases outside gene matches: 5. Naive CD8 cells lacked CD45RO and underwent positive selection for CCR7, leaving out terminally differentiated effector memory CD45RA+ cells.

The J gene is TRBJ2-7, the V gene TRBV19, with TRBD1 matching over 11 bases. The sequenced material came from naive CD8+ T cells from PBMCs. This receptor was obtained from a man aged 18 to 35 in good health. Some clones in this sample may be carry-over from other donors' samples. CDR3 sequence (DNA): TGTGCCAGTAGTTTGGGACAGGGGGGGCCCTACGAGCAGTACTTC. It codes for CASSLGQGGPYEQYF.